Listed here is a single TCR beta chain. The record originates from a study of blood T cells in healthy people across ages. With a J-beta primer mix and a sample-barcoded 5' primer, a second PCR ran 7 to 11 cycles. TCRdb recomputed calls from the 5' RACE reads with MiXCR, one row per CDR3 protein. This sample carries 1.8 million or so distinct CDR3 sequences, about 39% of them seen once, and the ten largest clones take under 30%. V dropped 7 bases and J dropped 3 bases, with 16 bases sitting between them. The germline gives CDR1 ENHRY, CDR2 SYGVKD. CDR3 length: 15 residues. This sequence originates from a human donor in good health. The sample consisted of blood. This chain joins TRBV10-3 and TRBJ2-4; D possibly corresponds to TRBD2 (6 bases). The CDR3 spells CAIIMEGRDKNIQYF. In nucleotides, the CDR3 is TGTGCCATCATCATGGAGGGTAGGGACAAAAACATTCAGTACTTC.